Following are 17 T cell receptor beta chains from one sample sequenced in a study of blood T cell repertoires in COVID-19. Sequencing was performed with immunoSEQ multiplex PCR; in TCRdb, only in-frame clones are kept and a portion is missing. Of around 250,000 clones detected, about 82% appear once; the ten largest clones hold around 1.9%. Sequencing input: PBMCs or T cells enriched from blood (not recorded which). The receptor set was obtained from a woman aged 45-65 years who had recovered from COVID-19.

The V and J genes are TRBV9 and TRBJ1-2, with 10 positions matching TRBD1. The J segment lost 7 bases and the V segment lost 3 bases, leaving 6 bases of the junction unmatched. Germline V gives CDR1 SGDLS, CDR2 YYNGEE. The CDR3 runs to 14 residues. CDR3 nucleotides: TGTGCCAGCAGCGACGGACAGGGGGATCGTGGCTACACCTTC. Translation: CASSDGQGDRGYTF. The full variable domain, with the rest looked up from reference TRBV9 and TRBJ1-2, is DSGVTQTPKHLITATGQRVTLRCSPRSGDLSVYWYQQSLDQGLQFLIQYYNGEERAKGNILERFSAQQFPDLHSELNLSSLELGDSALYFCASSDGQGDRGYTFGSGTRLTVV.

This clone was detected only once. The J gene is TRBJ1-3, the V gene TRBV28; the match to TRBD1 covers 9 bases. CDR3 length: 18 amino acids. Germline V gives CDR1 MDHEN, CDR2 SYDVKM. V shed 2 bases and J 1 base; nucleotides not matched to a gene: 9. CDR3 sequence reads: CASSLRSRTGVSGNTIYF. The CDR3 region has the DNA TGTGCCAGCAGTTTAAGGTCTAGGACAGGGGTTTCTGGAAACACCATATATTTT.

The rearrangement links TRBV7-3 to TRBJ2-1; TRBD2 agrees at 8 bases. Germline assignment: CDR1 SGHTA and CDR2 FQGTGA. There are 15 residues in the CDR3. V was pared by 0 bases and J by 6 bases, with 4 bases of the junction left unmatched. The CDR3 DNA reads as TGTGCCAGCAGCTTAACTAGCGGGATTATCAATGAGCAGTTCTTC. Amino acid sequence: CASSLTSGIINEQFF. Drawing the rest from reference TRBV7-3 and TRBJ2-1, the complete variable domain is GAGVSQTPSNKVTEKGKYVELRCDPISGHTALYWYRQSLGQGPEFLIYFQGTGAADDSGLPNDRFFAVRPEGSVSTLKIQRTERGDSAVYLCASSLTSGIINEQFFGPGTRLTVL.

The chain has TRBV2 and TRBJ1-2; D is uncertain. Germline loops: CDR1 SNHLY, CDR2 FYNNEI. CDR3 length equals 15 residues. V was clipped by 3 bases and J by 4 bases, with 15 bases between them. The DNA for the CDR3 is TGTGCCAGCAGTGAGGGCAGACTATTTATCTATGGCTACACCTTC. Translated, it gives CASSEGRLFIYGYTF.

The chain employs TRBV7-9 and TRBJ1-1; D not certain. Germline V gives CDR1 SEHNR, CDR2 FQNEAQ (reference sequence). This CDR3 contains 15 residues. The V and J ends lost 7 bases and 1 base respectively, with 16 bases between them. The CDR3 DNA follows: TGTGCCAGCATCAAGGCCGGGGTAGGGAACACTGAAGCTTTCTTT. Translating it yields CASIKAGVGNTEAFF.

The chain has TRBV5-4 and TRBJ1-1; 7 nucleotides align to TRBD1. CDR3 length: 15 amino acids. Germline V gene lookup returns CDR1 SGHNT and CDR2 YYREEE (reference sequence). The junction had 10 bases not matched to a gene; V was cut back by 4 bases and J by 4 bases. In nucleotides, the CDR3 is TGTGCCAGCAGCGATCCGAAGGGGGCCAGCACTGAAGCTTTCTTT. Protein product: CASSDPKGASTEAFF.

The chain has TRBV19 and TRBJ2-7, with D perhaps TRBD1 (5 bases). The length of the CDR3 is 15 residues. Germline V gene data show CDR1 as LNHDA and CDR2 as SQIVND (reference sequence). The V end was cut by 5 bases, the J end by 0 bases, with 14 bases between. The CDR3 loop reads CASSSGHTSSYEQYF. In DNA form, the CDR3 reads TGTGCCAGTAGTTCAGGACATACGAGCTCCTACGAGCAGTACTTC. Filled out from reference TRBV19 and TRBJ2-7, the complete variable domain reads DGGITQSPKYLFRKEGQNVTLSCEQNLNHDAMYWYRQDPGQGLRLIYYSQIVNDFQKGDIAEGYSVSREKKESFPLTVTSAQKNPTAFYLCASSSGHTSSYEQYFGPGTRLTVT.

The gene calls are TRBV6-2 or TRBV6-3 and TRBJ2-2; 11 bases are a match to TRBD2. This CDR3 has 14 residues. V shed 6 bases and J 6 bases; nucleotides not matched to a gene: 3. Germline V gives CDR1 MNHEY, CDR2 SVGEGT. The CDR3 reads CASSRTSGSGELFF. In DNA form, the CDR3 reads TGTGCCAGCAGCCGGACTAGCGGGTCCGGGGAGCTGTTTTTT.

The genes are TRBV4-3 and TRBJ2-5; D might be TRBD2 (6 bases). V lost 0 bases and J 6 bases, leaving 17 bases between the germline ends. The CDR3 contains 16 residues. Germline V gene sequence: CDR1 LGHNA, CDR2 YSLEER. The DNA for the CDR3 is TGCGCCAGCAGCCAAGATTATTCGGGGGTCGGGAAGACCCAGTACTTC. It codes for CASSQDYSGVGKTQYF.

The V and J genes are TRBV5-1 and TRBJ2-7, with TRBD2 matching 9 bases. Germline V gives CDR1 SGHRS, CDR2 YFSETQ. This CDR3 is built from 14 residues. V was pared by 5 bases and J by 4 bases, with 7 bases of the junction left unmatched. The CDR3 spells CASRDIAGEYEQYF. Written as DNA, the CDR3 is TGCGCCAGCAGGGATATAGCGGGGGAATACGAGCAGTACTTC. The full variable domain, its missing parts supplied by reference TRBV5-1 and TRBJ2-7, is KAGVTQTPRYLIKTRGQQVTLSCSPISGHRSVSWYQQTPGQGLQFLFEYFSETQRNKGNFPGRFSGRQFSNSRSEMNVSTLELGDSALYLCASRDIAGEYEQYFGPGTRLTVT.

This chain connects TRBV5-1 to TRBJ2-5, with D maybe TRBD2 (5 bases). The CDR3 runs to 16 residues. Germline values: CDR1 SGHRS, CDR2 YFSETQ. Trimming pared 0 bases from V and 3 bases from J, leaving 15 bases between. The CDR3: CASSLGLVTGEETQYF. In nucleotides, the CDR3 is TGCGCCAGCAGCTTGGGCCTCGTGACCGGGGAAGAGACCCAGTACTTC.

The chain is built from TRBV9 and TRBJ1-3; D might be TRBD1 (6 bases). V dropped 3 bases and J dropped 6 bases, with 16 bases sitting between them. The CDR3 runs 15 residues. Looked up from germline, CDR1 is SGDLS and CDR2 is YYNGEE. CDR3 in amino acids: CASSADTGKVNTIYF. DNA for the CDR3: TGTGCCAGCAGCGCAGATACAGGGAAGGTAAACACCATATATTTT.

The rearrangement uses TRBV7-8 and TRBJ2-7, with 8 bases matching TRBD2. V lost 2 bases to trimming and J lost 5 bases; unmatched junction nucleotides: 2. Germline CDR1 SGHVS, CDR2 FQNEAQ. The CDR3 sequence is 13 residues long. In DNA, the CDR3 is TGTGCCAGCAGCTTACCTAGCGGGCACGAGCAGTACTTC. This encodes CASSLPSGHEQYF.

This chain connects TRBV7-3 to TRBJ2-1, with 10 bases lining up with TRBD2. The CDR3 is made up of 20 amino acids. Germline CDR1 and CDR2: SGHTA and FQGTGA. Unmatched junction bases numbered 15, after V lost 0 bases and J lost 4 bases. CDR3 sequence (DNA): TGTGCCAGCAGCTTAACGGCCGGGGGTGCTAGCGGGAGTTGGTACAATGAGCAGTTCTTC. Protein product: CASSLTAGGASGSWYNEQFF.

This clone has more than one count but fewer than ten. The genes are TRBV5-1 and TRBJ1-6; 7 positions match TRBD1. This CDR3 spans 13 amino acids. The V gene's germline CDR1 is SGHRS and CDR2 YFSETQ. With 4 bases clipped from V and 9 bases from J, the junction kept 4 bases outside the gene matches. The CDR3 DNA is TGCGCCAGCAGCGCCAGACAGGGTTCACCCCTCCACTTT. Its protein product is CASSARQGSPLHF. Together with reference TRBV5-1 and TRBJ1-6, the CDR3 gives the full variable domain: KAGVTQTPRYLIKTRGQQVTLSCSPISGHRSVSWYQQTPGQGLQFLFEYFSETQRNKGNFPGRFSGRQFSNSRSEMNVSTLELGDSALYLCASSARQGSPLHFGNGTRLTVT.

In its sample, this clone was seen a few times. V is TRBV2 and J is TRBJ1-6; 7 bases match TRBD1. The CDR3 has 15 amino acids. The germline V gene has CDR1 SNHLY and CDR2 FYNNEI. V shed 4 bases and J 7 bases; nucleotides not matched to a gene: 7. Here the CDR3 DNA reads TGTGCCAGCAGTGGAGGACAGGCAGTGAATTCACCCCTCCACTTT. It encodes CASSGGQAVNSPLHF.

The chain has TRBV19 and TRBJ1-1; a possible D gene is TRBD1 (5 bases). V shed 2 bases and J shed 1 base, with 8 bases lying between them. Germline assignment: CDR1 LNHDA and CDR2 SQIVND (reference sequence). The CDR3 extends over 14 amino acids. For the CDR3, the DNA is TGTGCCAGTAGTATAAGCGGGGGGAACACTGAAGCTTTCTTT. Residues: CASSISGGNTEAFF.